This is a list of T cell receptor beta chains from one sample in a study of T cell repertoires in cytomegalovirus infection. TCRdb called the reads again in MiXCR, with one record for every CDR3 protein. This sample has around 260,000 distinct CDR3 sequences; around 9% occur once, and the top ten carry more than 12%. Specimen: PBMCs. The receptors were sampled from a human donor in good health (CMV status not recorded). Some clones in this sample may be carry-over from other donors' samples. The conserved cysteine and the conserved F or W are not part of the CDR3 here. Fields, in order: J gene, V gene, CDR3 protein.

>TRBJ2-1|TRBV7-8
ASRRPPSQDGTNEQF
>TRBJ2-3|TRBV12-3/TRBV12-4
ASSLRTNTDTQY
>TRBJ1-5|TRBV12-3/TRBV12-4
ASSPRGQPQH
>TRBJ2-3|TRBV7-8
ASSLGGSGSTDTQY
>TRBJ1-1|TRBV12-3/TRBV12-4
ASSLEQPLGTEAF
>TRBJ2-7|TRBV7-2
ASSLEWDRAYEQY
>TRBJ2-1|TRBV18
ASSPRIPGADLQNNEQF
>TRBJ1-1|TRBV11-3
ASSSPLGATEAF
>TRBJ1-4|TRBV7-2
ASSLGGAGEKLF
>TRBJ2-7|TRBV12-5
ASGPRGDSYEQY
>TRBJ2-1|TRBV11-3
ASSLEWGRQF
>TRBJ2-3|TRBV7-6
ASTSGGGAGLGTDTQY
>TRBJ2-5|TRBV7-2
ASSSYTTLTGTQY
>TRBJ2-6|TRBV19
ASSIDKYYRRRPGANVLT
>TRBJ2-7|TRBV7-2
ASSSLRGAAYEQY
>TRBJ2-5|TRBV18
ASSPLSVTGLQETQY
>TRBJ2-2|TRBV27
ASSFLGGGLTGELF
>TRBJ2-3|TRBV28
ASSSFGGPHTDTQY
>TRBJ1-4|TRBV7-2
ASSLDGTGGASRKLF
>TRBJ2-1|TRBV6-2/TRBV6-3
ASTPGAGGPYNEQF
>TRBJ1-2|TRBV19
ASRRGPNYGYT
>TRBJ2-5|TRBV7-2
ASSLEPSMVETQY